Here is one TCR beta chain with its context. There are 15 residues in the CDR3. Germline lookup yields CDR1 SGHTA and CDR2 FQGTGA. Between the trimmed V and J ends, which lost 1 base and 6 bases, there was a span of 13 bases. These data come from a study of OX40 agonist ivuxolimab in advanced cancers. About the study: Males comprised 82.7% of the group, whose mean age was approximately 60 years (range roughly 20 to 90).

Repertoires were generated with immunoSEQ multiplex PCR, while TCRdb's copy carries only in-frame clones and drops some. The sample yields roughly 70,000 clones, around 85% seen once. The sequence was obtained from an adult with an advanced solid tumor such as melanoma, head and neck, liver or kidney cancer. The sequencing used CD4+ or CD8+ T cells sorted from blood, collected in a trial of the OX40 agonist ivuxolimab. V gene TRBV7-3 combines with J gene TRBJ1-5; D ambiguous. CDR3 DNA sequence: TGTGCCAGCAGCTTAAGGGAACCGCGGGGTCAGCCCCAGCATTTT. Its protein product is CASSLREPRGQPQHF.